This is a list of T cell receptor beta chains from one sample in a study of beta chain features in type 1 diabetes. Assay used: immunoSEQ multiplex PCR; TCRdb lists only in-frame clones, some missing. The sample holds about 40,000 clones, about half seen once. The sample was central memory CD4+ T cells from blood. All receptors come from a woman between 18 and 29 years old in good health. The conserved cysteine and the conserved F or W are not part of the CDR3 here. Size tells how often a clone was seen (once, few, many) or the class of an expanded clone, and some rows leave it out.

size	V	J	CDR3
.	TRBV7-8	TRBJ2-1	ASSFGTSGSPQEQF
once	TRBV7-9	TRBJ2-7	ASSFSTGAGEQY
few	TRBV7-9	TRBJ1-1	ASSLLGGRPEAF
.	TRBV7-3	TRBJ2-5	ASSPTGTSGALETQY
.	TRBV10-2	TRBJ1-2	ASSGTGYGYT
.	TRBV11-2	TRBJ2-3	ASTLEEATDTQY
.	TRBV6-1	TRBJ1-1	ASSEDRGNTEAF
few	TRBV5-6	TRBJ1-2	ASSLRGIYGYT
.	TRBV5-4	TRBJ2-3	ASSLARGSGSTDTQY
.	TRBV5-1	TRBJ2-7	ASSLAGGSGQY
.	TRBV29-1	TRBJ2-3	SVDSRALTSGRRVTDTQY
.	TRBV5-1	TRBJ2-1	ASSLASGENEQF
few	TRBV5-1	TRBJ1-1	ASSTYREGGNTEAF
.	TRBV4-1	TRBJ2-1	ASSQALTPEGEQF
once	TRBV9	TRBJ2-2	ASSGGPSNTGELF
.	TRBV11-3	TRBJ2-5	ASSPQDGGLETQY
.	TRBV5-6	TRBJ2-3	ASSLVPGAGDTQY
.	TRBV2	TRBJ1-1	ASSVQGNTEAF
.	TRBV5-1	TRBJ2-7	ASSPAGGSYEQY
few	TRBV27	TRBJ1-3	ASSSRSSGNTIY
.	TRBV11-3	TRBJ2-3	ASSLGSGTDTQY
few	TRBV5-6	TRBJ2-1	ASSLVTGWVNEQF
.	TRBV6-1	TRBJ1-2	ASSEGRTNNYGYT
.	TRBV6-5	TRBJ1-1	ASSYGQGNTEAF
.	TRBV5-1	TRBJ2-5	ASSFNTGYQETQY
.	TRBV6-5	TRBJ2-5	ASSAGETQY
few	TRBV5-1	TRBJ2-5	ASGRQGVETQY
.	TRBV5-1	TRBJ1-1	ASRSRGPNTEAF
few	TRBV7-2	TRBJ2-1	ASSLETGAGVNEQF
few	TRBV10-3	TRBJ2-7	AISEAGAGRYEQY
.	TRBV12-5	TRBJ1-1	ASGLVLTPGSTEAF
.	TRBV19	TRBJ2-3	ASSRKRHPTDTQY